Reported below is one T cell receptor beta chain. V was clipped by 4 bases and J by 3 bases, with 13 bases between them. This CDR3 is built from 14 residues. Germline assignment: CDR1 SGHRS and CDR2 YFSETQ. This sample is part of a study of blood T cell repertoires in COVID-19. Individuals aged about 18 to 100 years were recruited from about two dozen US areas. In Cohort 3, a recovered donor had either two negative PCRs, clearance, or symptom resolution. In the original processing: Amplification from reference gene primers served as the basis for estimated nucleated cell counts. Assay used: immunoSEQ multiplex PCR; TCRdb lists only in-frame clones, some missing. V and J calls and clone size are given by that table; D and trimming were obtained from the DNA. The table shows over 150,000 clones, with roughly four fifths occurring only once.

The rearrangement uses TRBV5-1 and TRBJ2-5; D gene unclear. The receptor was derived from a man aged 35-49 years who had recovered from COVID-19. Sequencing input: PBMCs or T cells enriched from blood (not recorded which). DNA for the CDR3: TGCGCCAGCAGCCGCGAAGTCCCTGAAGAGACCCAGTACTTC. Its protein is CASSREVPEETQYF.